The rows below give T cell receptor beta chains drawn from one sample of a study of regulatory T cells in long-lasting Graves disease. TCRdb passed the multiplex PCR reads through MiXCR, listing each CDR3 protein once. The sample consists of hundreds of thousands of distinct CDR3 sequences, around 30% of them appearing once. The material sequenced was peripheral blood mononuclear cells (PBMCs), taken when the disease was refractory, from a patient treated with antithyroid drugs. The receptors come from a female donor with Graves disease. Each CDR3 is given with its conserved first and last residue. The order of the fields is V gene, J gene, clone size, D gene, CDR3 protein, CDR3 DNA. A D gene is named only where the DNA matches it firmly. Size is stated for part of the rows, as once, few or many counts, or as a class when the clone is expanded.

v_call: TRBV2
j_call: TRBJ1-2
clone_size: -
d_call: -
cdr3_aa: CAIPGGDYGYTF
cdr3_nt: TGTGCCATCCCGGGGGGGGACTATGGCTACACCTTC

v_call: TRBV19
j_call: TRBJ1-1
clone_size: -
d_call: -
cdr3_aa: CATRDGNTEAFF
cdr3_nt: TGTGCCACCCGGGACGGGAACACTGAAGCTTTCTTT

v_call: TRBV12-3/TRBV12-4
j_call: TRBJ1-5
clone_size: -
d_call: -
cdr3_aa: CASSFWDGNQPQHF
cdr3_nt: TGTGCCAGCAGTTTCTGGGACGGGAATCAGCCCCAGCATTTT

v_call: TRBV19
j_call: TRBJ1-5
clone_size: -
d_call: -
cdr3_aa: CASSIKWVQPQHF
cdr3_nt: TGTGCCAGTAGTATTAAATGGGTACAGCCCCAGCATTTT

v_call: TRBV2
j_call: TRBJ2-7
clone_size: many
d_call: TRBD2
cdr3_aa: CASSLRRRLAGRYEQYF
cdr3_nt: TGTGCCAGCAGTCTAAGACGGAGACTAGCGGGGAGATACGAGCAGTACTTC

v_call: TRBV28
j_call: TRBJ1-5
clone_size: many
d_call: -
cdr3_aa: CASSLLRGDQPQHF
cdr3_nt: TGTGCCAGCAGTTTATTAAGGGGGGATCAGCCCCAGCATTTT

v_call: TRBV12-3/TRBV12-4
j_call: TRBJ1-1
clone_size: -
d_call: -
cdr3_aa: CASSGGIEAFF
cdr3_nt: TGTGCCAGCAGCGGGGGTATTGAAGCTTTCTTT

v_call: TRBV15
j_call: TRBJ2-2
clone_size: few
d_call: TRBD2
cdr3_aa: CATSGSGRVTGELFF
cdr3_nt: TGTGCCACCAGCGGTAGCGGGAGGGTAACCGGGGAGCTGTTTTTT

v_call: TRBV6-1
j_call: TRBJ1-5
clone_size: -
d_call: -
cdr3_aa: CASRRDPSTPQHF
cdr3_nt: TGTGCCAGCAGGAGGGACCCCTCGACGCCCCAGCATTTT

v_call: TRBV11-2
j_call: TRBJ2-7
clone_size: many
d_call: TRBD2
cdr3_aa: CASSLVSTLAGSNEQYF
cdr3_nt: TGTGCCAGCAGCTTAGTGTCCACACTAGCGGGAAGTAACGAGCAGTACTTC

v_call: TRBV2
j_call: TRBJ1-2
clone_size: many
d_call: -
cdr3_aa: CASSGTQLNYGYTF
cdr3_nt: TGTGCCAGCAGTGGGACACAGTTGAACTATGGCTACACCTTC

v_call: TRBV12-3/TRBV12-4
j_call: TRBJ2-7
clone_size: -
d_call: -
cdr3_aa: CASGFRGYEQYF
cdr3_nt: TGTGCCAGCGGTTTCCGTGGGTACGAGCAGTACTTC

v_call: TRBV5-1
j_call: TRBJ1-2
clone_size: -
d_call: -
cdr3_aa: CASSLGTALDGYTF
cdr3_nt: TGCGCCAGCAGCTTGGGTACGGCCTTGGATGGCTACACCTTC

v_call: TRBV6-1
j_call: TRBJ2-7
clone_size: few
d_call: -
cdr3_aa: CASSGGQLPLYEQYF
cdr3_nt: TGTGCCAGCAGTGGCGGACAGTTACCTCTCTACGAGCAGTACTTC

v_call: TRBV5-1
j_call: TRBJ2-5
clone_size: once
d_call: -
cdr3_aa: CASSLFGSSETQYF
cdr3_nt: TGCGCCAGCAGCTTGTTCGGGAGCTCAGAGACCCAGTACTTC

v_call: TRBV28
j_call: TRBJ2-7
clone_size: many
d_call: -
cdr3_aa: CASSWLRGAGYEQYF
cdr3_nt: TGTGCCAGCAGTTGGCTCCGGGGGGCGGGGTACGAGCAGTACTTC

v_call: TRBV27
j_call: TRBJ1-5
clone_size: -
d_call: -
cdr3_aa: CASSPLDAAAPNQPQHF
cdr3_nt: TGTGCCAGCAGCCCTCTAGACGCAGCAGCCCCAAATCAGCCCCAGCATTTT

v_call: TRBV12-3/TRBV12-4
j_call: TRBJ2-5
clone_size: many
d_call: -
cdr3_aa: CASSSGEWTQYF
cdr3_nt: TGTGCCAGCAGTTCAGGGGAATGGACCCAGTACTTC

v_call: TRBV18
j_call: TRBJ1-5
clone_size: few
d_call: -
cdr3_aa: CASSPWEGNQPQHF
cdr3_nt: TGTGCCAGCTCACCCTGGGAGGGCAATCAGCCCCAGCATTTT

v_call: TRBV6-5
j_call: TRBJ1-5
clone_size: -
d_call: -
cdr3_aa: CASSYSLQGYQPQHF
cdr3_nt: TGTGCCAGCAGTTACTCGTTGCAGGGATATCAGCCCCAGCATTTT

v_call: TRBV28
j_call: TRBJ2-7
clone_size: many
d_call: -
cdr3_aa: CASSNRVTPYEQYF
cdr3_nt: TGTGCCAGCAGTAACAGGGTCACCCCCTACGAGCAGTACTTC

v_call: TRBV7-9
j_call: TRBJ1-1
clone_size: few
d_call: -
cdr3_aa: CASSFVRAATEAFF
cdr3_nt: TGTGCCAGCAGCTTCGTCCGCGCGGCCACTGAAGCTTTCTTT

v_call: TRBV6-1
j_call: TRBJ2-7
clone_size: many
d_call: -
cdr3_aa: CASSPSSYEQYF
cdr3_nt: TGTGCCAGCAGCCCGAGCTCCTACGAGCAGTACTTC

v_call: TRBV15
j_call: TRBJ1-3
clone_size: -
d_call: -
cdr3_aa: CATSPLEGRSGNTIYF
cdr3_nt: TGTGCCACCAGCCCCCTGGAGGGCCGCTCTGGAAACACCATATATTTT

v_call: TRBV20-1
j_call: TRBJ1-6
clone_size: -
d_call: -
cdr3_aa: CSASVGLSKSPLHF
cdr3_nt: TGCAGTGCTAGTGTGGGTCTTTCGAAGTCACCCCTCCACTTT

v_call: TRBV20-1
j_call: TRBJ1-1
clone_size: -
d_call: -
cdr3_aa: CGARQVGPEAFF
cdr3_nt: TGCGGTGCTAGACAGGTGGGGCCTGAAGCTTTCTTT

v_call: TRBV7-2
j_call: TRBJ1-5
clone_size: many
d_call: TRBD1
cdr3_aa: CASSAGQGDGQPQHF
cdr3_nt: TGTGCCAGCAGCGCGGGACAGGGGGACGGGCAGCCCCAGCATTTT

v_call: TRBV6-1
j_call: TRBJ1-6
clone_size: -
d_call: TRBD1
cdr3_aa: CASRGTGGINSPLHF
cdr3_nt: TGTGCCAGCAGAGGGACAGGGGGAATCAATTCACCCCTCCACTTT

v_call: TRBV7-9
j_call: TRBJ2-7
clone_size: few
d_call: -
cdr3_aa: CASSLEGLRDEQYF
cdr3_nt: TGTGCCAGCAGCTTAGAGGGGTTAAGGGACGAGCAGTACTTC

v_call: TRBV3-1
j_call: TRBJ1-1
clone_size: -
d_call: -
cdr3_aa: CASSHGLPGEAFF
cdr3_nt: TGTGCCAGCAGCCACGGACTCCCCGGTGAAGCTTTCTTT

v_call: TRBV3-1
j_call: TRBJ2-5
clone_size: few
d_call: TRBD2
cdr3_aa: CASSQAASGRMETQYF
cdr3_nt: TGTGCCAGCAGCCAAGCGGCTAGCGGGAGAATGGAGACCCAGTACTTC

v_call: TRBV20-1
j_call: TRBJ2-2
clone_size: few
d_call: -
cdr3_aa: CSARESGVDTGELFF
cdr3_nt: TGCAGTGCTAGAGAAAGCGGAGTCGATACCGGGGAGCTGTTTTTT

v_call: TRBV15
j_call: TRBJ2-7
clone_size: few
d_call: -
cdr3_aa: CATSRGQGIIGYEQYF
cdr3_nt: TGTGCCACCAGCAGAGGGCAAGGGATTATTGGCTACGAGCAGTACTTC